This record looks at one T cell receptor (beta chain) sequence and its context. The entry originates in a study of cytomegalovirus exposure and HLA in healthy donors. Libraries were prepared by immunoSEQ multiplex PCR; TCRdb keeps only in-frame clonotypes and omits some of them. The sample has some 170,000 clones; about 89% are singletons. The CDR3 consists of 15 residues. V lost 7 bases and J lost 7, with 19 bases in between. CDR1 is MNHNS, CDR2 SASEGT, per germline. This chain joins TRBV6-1 and TRBJ2-2; perhaps TRBD1 as D (6 bases). Sample: PBMCs. The source of this sequence is a young man in good health and CMV-seropositive. The CDR3 loop reads CASIAQGPLGGELFF. The CDR3 DNA reads TGTGCCAGCATCGCGCAGGGGCCCTTGGGCGGGGAGCTGTTTTTT.